Given below is one TCR beta chain in context. What it recognizes is unknown. The data were taken from a study of blood T cells in healthy people across ages. Notes on the study in general: Higher diversity, along with more naive CD4+ cells, distinguished long-lived donors from aged donors.

Next came a second PCR, run for 7 to 11 cycles, which used a sample-barcoded 5' primer along with a J-beta primer mix. Template switching added a 12-random-nucleotide identifier to every cDNA molecule. TCRdb re-called the 5' RACE reads through MiXCR, storing one row per CDR3 protein. Seen here are approximately 800,000 distinct CDR3 sequences, approximately 35% observed once, and the top ten hold 13%. The germline V gene has CDR1 SGHTA and CDR2 FQGNSA. The CDR3 is 16 amino acids. V was trimmed by 10 bases and J by 0 bases, leaving 19 bases between them. This chain connects TRBV7-2 to TRBJ1-3; TRBD1 is a possible D gene (5 bases). The sequenced sample consisted of blood. This clonotype was obtained from a man aged 18 to 35 in good health. CDR3 region: CATAGTGLPSGNTIYF. CDR3 DNA: TGTGCCACCGCCGGGACGGGCTTGCCCTCTGGAAACACCATATATTTT.